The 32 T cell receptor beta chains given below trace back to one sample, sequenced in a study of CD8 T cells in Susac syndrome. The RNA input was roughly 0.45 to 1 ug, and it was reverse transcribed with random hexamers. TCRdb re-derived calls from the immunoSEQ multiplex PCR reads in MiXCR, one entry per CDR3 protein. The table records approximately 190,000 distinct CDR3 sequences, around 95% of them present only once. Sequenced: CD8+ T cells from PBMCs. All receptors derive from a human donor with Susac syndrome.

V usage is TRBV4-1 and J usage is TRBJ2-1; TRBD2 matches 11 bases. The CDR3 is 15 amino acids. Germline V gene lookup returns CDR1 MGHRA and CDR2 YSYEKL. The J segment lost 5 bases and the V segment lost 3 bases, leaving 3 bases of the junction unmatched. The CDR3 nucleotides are TGCGCCAGCAGCCAGACTAGCGGGGCAGACAATGAGCAGTTCTTC. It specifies CASSQTSGADNEQFF.

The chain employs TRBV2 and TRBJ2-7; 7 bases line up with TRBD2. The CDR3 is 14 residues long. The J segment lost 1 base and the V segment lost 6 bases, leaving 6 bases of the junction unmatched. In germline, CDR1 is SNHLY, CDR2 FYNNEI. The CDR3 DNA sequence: TGTGCCAGCAGACGAGCGGGGCAGTCCTACGAGCAGTACTTC. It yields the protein CASRRAGQSYEQYF.

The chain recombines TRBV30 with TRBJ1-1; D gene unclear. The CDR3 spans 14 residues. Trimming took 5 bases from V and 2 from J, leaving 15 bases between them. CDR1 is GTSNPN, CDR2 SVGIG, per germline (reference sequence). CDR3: CAWVGWQTNTEAFF. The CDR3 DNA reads TGTGCCTGGGTGGGGTGGCAGACTAACACTGAAGCTTTCTTT.

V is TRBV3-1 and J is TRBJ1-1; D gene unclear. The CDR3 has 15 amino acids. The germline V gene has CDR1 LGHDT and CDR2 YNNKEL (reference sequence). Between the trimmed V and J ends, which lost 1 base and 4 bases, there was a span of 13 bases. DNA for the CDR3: TGTGCCAGCAGCCAAGGTGAGTGGCGGGTCACTGAAGCTTTCTTT. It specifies CASSQGEWRVTEAFF. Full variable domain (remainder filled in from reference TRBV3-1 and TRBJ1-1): DTAVSQTPKYLVTQMGNDKSIKCEQNLGHDTMYWYKQDSKKFLKIMFSYNNKELIINETVPNRFSPKSPDKAHLNLHINSLELGDSAVYFCASSQGEWRVTEAFFGQGTRLTVV.

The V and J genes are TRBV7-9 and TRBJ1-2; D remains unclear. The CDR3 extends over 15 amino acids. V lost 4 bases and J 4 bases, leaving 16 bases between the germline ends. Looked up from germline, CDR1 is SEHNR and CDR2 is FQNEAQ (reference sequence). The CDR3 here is CASSSLSGRGYGYTF. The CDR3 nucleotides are TGTGCCAGCAGCTCCCTCTCAGGCAGAGGCTATGGCTACACCTTC.

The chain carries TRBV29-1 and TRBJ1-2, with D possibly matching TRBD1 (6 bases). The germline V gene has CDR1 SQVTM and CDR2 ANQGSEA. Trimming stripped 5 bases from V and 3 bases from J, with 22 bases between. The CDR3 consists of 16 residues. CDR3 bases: TGCAGCGTTAGTAATGCATATGGGGGCCTTGACTATGGCTACACCTTC. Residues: CSVSNAYGGLDYGYTF.

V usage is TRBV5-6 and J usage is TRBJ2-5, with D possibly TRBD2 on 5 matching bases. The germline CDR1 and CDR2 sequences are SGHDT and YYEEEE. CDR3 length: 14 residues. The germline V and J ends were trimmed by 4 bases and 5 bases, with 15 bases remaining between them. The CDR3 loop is CASSRTRLGETQYF. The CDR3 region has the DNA TGTGCCAGCAGCCGGACTCGGCTGGGGGAGACCCAGTACTTC.

CDR3 sequence: CASSFFPWQVLYEQYF. In DNA form, the CDR3 reads TGTGCCAGCAGCTTTTTTCCCTGGCAGGTCCTCTACGAGCAGTACTTC. This rearrangement joins TRBV7-3 to TRBJ2-7, with D unclear. With 3 bases removed from V and 3 bases from J, the gap between germline ends came to 18 bases. Looked up from germline, CDR1 is SGHTA and CDR2 is FQGTGA. This CDR3 is 16 amino acids long.

The CDR3 sequence: CASSSLDRSSYNEQFF. The CDR3 region has the DNA TGTGCCAGCAGTTCTCTTGACAGGAGCTCCTACAATGAGCAGTTCTTC. V is TRBV28 and J is TRBJ2-1; possibly TRBD1 for D (6 bases). V was shortened by 4 bases and J by 0 bases, with 13 bases between the two germline ends. The CDR3 is 16 residues long. Germline values: CDR1 MDHEN, CDR2 SYDVKM.

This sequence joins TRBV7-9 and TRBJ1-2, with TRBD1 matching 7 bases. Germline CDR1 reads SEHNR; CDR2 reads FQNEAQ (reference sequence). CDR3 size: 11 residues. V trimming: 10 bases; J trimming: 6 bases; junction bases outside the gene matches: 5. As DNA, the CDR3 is TGTGCCATCCCCCAGGGGGATGGCTACACCTTC. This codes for CAIPQGDGYTF.

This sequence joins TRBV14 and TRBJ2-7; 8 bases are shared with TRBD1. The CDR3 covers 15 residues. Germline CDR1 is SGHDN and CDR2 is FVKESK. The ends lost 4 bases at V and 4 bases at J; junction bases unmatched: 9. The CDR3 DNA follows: TGTGCCAGCAGCCCGGACAGGGCTCCCAGGTACGAGCAGTACTTC. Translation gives CASSPDRAPRYEQYF.

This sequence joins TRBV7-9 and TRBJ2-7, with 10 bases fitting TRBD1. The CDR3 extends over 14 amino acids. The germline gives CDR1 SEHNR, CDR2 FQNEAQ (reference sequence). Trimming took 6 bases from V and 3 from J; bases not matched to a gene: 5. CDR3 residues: CASSYDRGLYEQYF. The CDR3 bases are TGTGCCAGCAGTTACGACAGGGGGCTCTACGAGCAGTACTTC.

CDR3 sequence: CASSLAKTGANTEAFF. CDR3 DNA sequence: TGCGCCAGCAGCTTGGCCAAGACAGGGGCGAACACTGAAGCTTTCTTT. The rearrangement joins TRBV5-1 to TRBJ1-1, with 8 bases lining up with TRBD1. In germline, CDR1 is SGHRS, CDR2 YFSETQ. V was pared by 0 bases and J by 1 base, with 5 bases of the junction left unmatched. This CDR3 region has 16 residues.

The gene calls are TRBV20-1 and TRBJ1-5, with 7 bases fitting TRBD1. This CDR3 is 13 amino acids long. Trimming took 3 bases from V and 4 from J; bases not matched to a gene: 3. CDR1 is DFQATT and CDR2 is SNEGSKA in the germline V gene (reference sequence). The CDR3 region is CSASGTANQPQHF. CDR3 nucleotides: TGCAGTGCTAGTGGGACAGCTAATCAGCCCCAGCATTTT.

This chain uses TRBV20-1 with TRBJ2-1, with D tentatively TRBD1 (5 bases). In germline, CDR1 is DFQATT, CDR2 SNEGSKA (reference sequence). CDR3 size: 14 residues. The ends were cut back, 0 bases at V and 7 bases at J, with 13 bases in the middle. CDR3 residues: CSARELGVGNEQFF. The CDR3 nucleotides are TGCAGTGCTAGAGAATTAGGGGTTGGTAATGAGCAGTTCTTC.

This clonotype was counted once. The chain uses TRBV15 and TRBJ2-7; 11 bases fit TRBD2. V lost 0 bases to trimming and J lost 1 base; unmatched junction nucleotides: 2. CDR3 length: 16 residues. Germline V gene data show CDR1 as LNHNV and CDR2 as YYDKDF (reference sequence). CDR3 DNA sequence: TGTGCCACCAGCAGAGATACTAGCGGGGGATCCTACGAGCAGTACTTC. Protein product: CATSRDTSGGSYEQYF.

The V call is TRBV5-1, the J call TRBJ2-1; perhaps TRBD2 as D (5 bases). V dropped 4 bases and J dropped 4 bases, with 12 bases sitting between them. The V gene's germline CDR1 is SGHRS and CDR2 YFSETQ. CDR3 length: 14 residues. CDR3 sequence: CASSVEEVYNEQFF. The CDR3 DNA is TGCGCCAGCAGCGTGGAGGAGGTTTACAATGAGCAGTTCTTC.

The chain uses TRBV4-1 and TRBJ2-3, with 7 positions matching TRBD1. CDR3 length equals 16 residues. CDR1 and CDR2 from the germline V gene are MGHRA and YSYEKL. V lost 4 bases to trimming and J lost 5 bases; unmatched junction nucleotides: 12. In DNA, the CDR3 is TGCGCCAGCAGCCCACCGGGACAGACTACAGTAGATACGCAGTATTTT. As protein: CASSPPGQTTVDTQYF.

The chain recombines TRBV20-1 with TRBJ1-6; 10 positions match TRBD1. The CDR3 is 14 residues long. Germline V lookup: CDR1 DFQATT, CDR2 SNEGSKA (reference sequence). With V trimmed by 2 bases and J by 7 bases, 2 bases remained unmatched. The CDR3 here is CSARSGQGNSPLHF. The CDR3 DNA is TGCAGTGCTAGATCGGGACAGGGGAATTCACCCCTCCACTTT.

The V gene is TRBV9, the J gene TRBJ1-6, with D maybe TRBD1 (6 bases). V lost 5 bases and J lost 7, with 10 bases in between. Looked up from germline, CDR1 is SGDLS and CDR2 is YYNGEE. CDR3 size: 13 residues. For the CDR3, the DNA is TGTGCCAGCAGTGACACAGGGAATTCACCCCTCCACTTT. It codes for CASSDTGNSPLHF.

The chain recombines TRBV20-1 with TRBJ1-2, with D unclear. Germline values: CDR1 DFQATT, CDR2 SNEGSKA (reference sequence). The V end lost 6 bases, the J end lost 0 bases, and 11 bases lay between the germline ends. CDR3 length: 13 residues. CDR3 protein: CSAFSGSNYGYTF. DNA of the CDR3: TGCAGTGCCTTTTCGGGGTCTAACTATGGCTACACCTTC.

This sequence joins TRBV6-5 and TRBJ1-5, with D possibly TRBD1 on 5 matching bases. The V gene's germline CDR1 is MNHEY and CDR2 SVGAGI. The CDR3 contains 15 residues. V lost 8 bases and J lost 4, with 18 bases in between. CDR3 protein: CASAPEGRGNQPQHF. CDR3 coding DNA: TGTGCCAGCGCCCCAGAGGGGCGAGGAAATCAGCCCCAGCATTTT.

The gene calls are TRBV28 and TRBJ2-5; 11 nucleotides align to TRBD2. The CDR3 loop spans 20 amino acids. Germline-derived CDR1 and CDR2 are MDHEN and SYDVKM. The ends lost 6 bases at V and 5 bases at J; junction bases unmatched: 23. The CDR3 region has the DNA TGTGCCAGCAGCCACTCACCCCGACTAGCGGGGCTACTCTTCGGCGAGACCCAGTACTTC. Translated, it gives CASSHSPRLAGLLFGETQYF.

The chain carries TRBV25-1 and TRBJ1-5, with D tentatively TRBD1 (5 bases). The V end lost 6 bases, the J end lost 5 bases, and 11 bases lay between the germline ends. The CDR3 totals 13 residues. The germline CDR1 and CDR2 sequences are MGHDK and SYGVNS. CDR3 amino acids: CASSVGQDQPQHF. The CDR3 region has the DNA TGTGCCAGCAGCGTGGGGCAGGATCAGCCCCAGCATTTT.

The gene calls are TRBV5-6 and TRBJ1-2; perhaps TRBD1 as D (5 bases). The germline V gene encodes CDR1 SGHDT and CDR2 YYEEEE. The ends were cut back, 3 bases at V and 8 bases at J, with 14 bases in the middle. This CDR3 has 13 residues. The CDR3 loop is CASSYGASRGYTF. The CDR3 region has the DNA TGTGCCAGCAGCTACGGGGCCTCTCGGGGCTACACCTTC.

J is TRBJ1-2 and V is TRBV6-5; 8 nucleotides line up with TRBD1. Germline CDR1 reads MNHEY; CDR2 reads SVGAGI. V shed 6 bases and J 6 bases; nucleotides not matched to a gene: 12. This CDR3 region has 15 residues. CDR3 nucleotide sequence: TGTGCCAGCAGCCTCAGGGGGCGCAAAGAGGATGGCTACACCTTC. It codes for CASSLRGRKEDGYTF.

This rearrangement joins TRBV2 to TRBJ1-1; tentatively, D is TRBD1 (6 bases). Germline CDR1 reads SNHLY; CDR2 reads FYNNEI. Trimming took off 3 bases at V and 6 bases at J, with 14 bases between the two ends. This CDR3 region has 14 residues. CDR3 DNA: TGTGCCAGCAGTGATACAGGGCGACTCTCTGAAGCTTTCTTT. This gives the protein CASSDTGRLSEAFF.

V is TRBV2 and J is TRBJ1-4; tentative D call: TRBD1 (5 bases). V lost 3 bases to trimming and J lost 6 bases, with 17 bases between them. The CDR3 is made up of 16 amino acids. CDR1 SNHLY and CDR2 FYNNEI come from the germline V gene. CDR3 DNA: TGTGCCAGCAGTGATTTTTCTGAGGGGCGAGATGAAAAACTGTTTTTT. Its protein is CASSDFSEGRDEKLFF.

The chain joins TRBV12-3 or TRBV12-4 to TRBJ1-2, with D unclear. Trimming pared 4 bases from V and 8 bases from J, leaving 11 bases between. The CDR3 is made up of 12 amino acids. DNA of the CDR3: TGTGCCAGCAGTTCAGTCATCTTCGGCTACACCTTC. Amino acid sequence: CASSSVIFGYTF.

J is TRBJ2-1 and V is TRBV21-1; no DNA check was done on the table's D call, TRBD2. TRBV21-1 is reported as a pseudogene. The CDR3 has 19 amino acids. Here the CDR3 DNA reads TGTGCCAGCAGCCAACGTCTCATAGGGAGACTAGCGACCTACAATGAGCAGTTCTTC. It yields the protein CASSQRLIGRLATYNEQFF.

The CDR3 is CASSFRGGMNTEAFF. The CDR3 DNA reads as TGTGCCAGCAGTTTTCGGGGAGGGATGAACACTGAAGCTTTCTTT. This chain connects TRBV12-3 or TRBV12-4 to TRBJ1-1; D is uncertain. The V gene lost 3 bases and the J gene lost 0 bases, with 11 bases spanning the gap. CDR3 length: 15 residues.

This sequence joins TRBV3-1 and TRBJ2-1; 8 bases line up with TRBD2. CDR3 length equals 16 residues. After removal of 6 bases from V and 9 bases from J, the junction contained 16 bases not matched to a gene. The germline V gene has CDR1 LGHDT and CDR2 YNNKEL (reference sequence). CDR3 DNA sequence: TGTGCCAGCAGATCAAGCGGGGGCCCACTATTGGGTGAGCAGTTCTTC. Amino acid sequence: CASRSSGGPLLGEQFF.